These 19 T cell receptor beta chains were all obtained from the same sample, sequenced in a study of blood T cell repertoires in COVID-19. The protocol was immunoSEQ multiplex PCR, while the TCRdb copy is restricted to in-frame clones and leaves out a portion. The sample shows 95,000 to 150,000 clones, 86% of them seen only once. Sequencing was done on a sample of peripheral blood. The receptor source for this set is a man aged 35 to 55 with acute or convalescent COVID-19.

This chain links TRBV7-9 with TRBJ2-1; 11 bases match TRBD2. The CDR3 consists of 16 residues. Per the germline V gene, CDR1 is SEHNR and CDR2 is FQNEAQ (reference sequence). V lost 5 bases and J lost 7; bases outside the gene matches: 10. CDR3 in DNA: TGTGCCAGCAGCGCCTTAGCGGGGGGGATTATAAATGAGCAGTTCTTC. Translation: CASSALAGGIINEQFF. Together with reference TRBV7-9 and TRBJ2-1, the CDR3 gives the full variable domain: DTGVSQNPRHKITKRGQNVTFRCDPISEHNRLYWYRQTLGQGPEFLTYFQNEAQLEKSRLLSDRFSAERPKGSFSTLEIQRTEQGDSAMYLCASSALAGGIINEQFFGPGTRLTVL.

The chain couples TRBV20-1 to TRBJ1-3; 8 bases match TRBD1. This CDR3 region has 14 residues. Trimming removed 3 bases from V and 4 bases from J; junction bases left unmatched: 5. The germline V gene has CDR1 DFQATT and CDR2 SNEGSKA (reference sequence). In nucleotides, the CDR3 is TGCAGTGCTAGTCAGGGGGCGCTCGGAAACACCATATATTTT. Its translation: CSASQGALGNTIYF.

V usage is TRBV5-1 and J usage is TRBJ1-4; weak D call: TRBD1 (6 bases). Germline CDR1 and CDR2: SGHRS and YFSETQ. Trimming cost V 2 bases and J 4 bases, with 9 bases left between them. The CDR3 length is 14 residues. The CDR3 is CASSLQGVNEKLFF. In DNA form, the CDR3 reads TGCGCCAGCAGCTTACAGGGAGTTAATGAAAAACTGTTTTTT.

The rearrangement uses TRBV9 and TRBJ1-5; 10 bases agree with TRBD1. Germline V gives CDR1 SGDLS, CDR2 YYNGEE. J gave up 9 bases and V 0 bases, and 6 bases lay outside the gene matches. CDR3 length equals 15 residues. DNA for the CDR3: TGTGCCAGCAGCGTAGGACAGGGGGCCTTGGGGCCCCAGCATTTT. Encoded protein: CASSVGQGALGPQHF.

This clone was recorded a few times. At the DNA level, this CDR3 is encoded by other sequences in the same sample as well. The rearrangement links TRBV30 to TRBJ1-2, with a weak D call TRBD1 (5 bases). Germline V gene data show CDR1 as GTSNPN and CDR2 as SVGIG (reference sequence). This CDR3 is built from 11 residues. The germline V and J ends were trimmed by 5 bases and 8 bases, with 12 bases remaining between them. Here the CDR3 reads CAWSSGAGYTF. CDR3 DNA sequence: TGTGCCTGGTCCAGTGGGGCCGGCTACACCTTC.

The genes are TRBV6-5 and TRBJ2-1; 7 nucleotides match TRBD1. The ends lost 7 bases at V and 7 bases at J; junction bases unmatched: 13. The CDR3 extends over 15 amino acids. Germline V CDR1 and CDR2: MNHEY, SVGAGI. CDR3: CASKEPGQRFNEQFF. The CDR3 bases are TGTGCCAGCAAAGAACCGGGACAGCGATTTAATGAGCAGTTCTTC.

The chain recombines TRBV5-1 with TRBJ2-7; unclear D gene. The V end lost 0 bases, the J end lost 2 bases, and 9 bases lay between the germline ends. This CDR3 comprises 14 residues. Per the germline V gene, CDR1 is SGHRS and CDR2 is YFSETQ. The CDR3 coding sequence is TGCGCCAGCAGCTTGGATCCGCAGACCTACGAGCAGTACTTC. As protein: CASSLDPQTYEQYF.

The J gene is TRBJ2-5, the V gene TRBV5-4; D remains ambiguous. V lost 0 bases, J lost 3 bases, and 12 bases lay in between. The germline V gene encodes CDR1 SGHNT and CDR2 YYREEE (reference sequence). The CDR3 runs 15 residues. The CDR3 DNA sequence: TGTGCCAGCAGCTTGGCTCGGGTAGGAGAAGAGACCCAGTACTTC. Residues: CASSLARVGEETQYF.

The genes are TRBV5-5 and TRBJ1-6, with TRBD1 matching 9 bases. Trimming cost V 0 bases and J 3 bases; bases outside gene matches: 4. CDR3 length: 17 amino acids. CDR1 is SGHKS, CDR2 YYEKEE, per germline (reference sequence). The CDR3 region has the DNA TGTGCCAGCAGCTTGGATACAGGGGGCCACTATAATTCACCCCTCCACTTT. It specifies CASSLDTGGHYNSPLHF.

The rearrangement links TRBV6-6 to TRBJ2-1; maybe TRBD2 (7 bases). Germline V gene sequence: CDR1 MNHNY, CDR2 SVGAGI (reference sequence). Trimming cost V 0 bases and J 8 bases, with 17 bases left between them. CDR3 length: 16 residues. The CDR3, as DNA: TGTGCCAGCAGTTACTCGAAGGGGGGGCGAGGGGATGAGCAGTTCTTC. This gives the protein CASSYSKGGRGDEQFF.

The chain uses TRBV12-3 or TRBV12-4 and TRBJ1-2; D is unresolved. The CDR3 consists of 12 residues. The V end lost 5 bases, the J end lost 8 bases, and 12 bases lay between the germline ends. CDR3 region: CASSLLPGGYTF. The CDR3 nucleotides read TGTGCCAGCAGTCTACTCCCGGGGGGCTACACCTTC.

The chain employs TRBV29-1 and TRBJ2-1; D unclear. The CDR3 length is 11 residues. V lost 7 bases to trimming and J lost 5 bases, with 9 bases between them. CDR1 and CDR2 (germline): SQVTM, ANQGSEA. In DNA form, the CDR3 reads TGCAGCGCTGGGCTAAACAATGAGCAGTTCTTC. It translates to CSAGLNNEQFF.

This clone was detected only once. This chain uses TRBV6-5 with TRBJ1-2; D is possibly TRBD1 (6 bases). V dropped 6 bases and J dropped 4 bases, with 12 bases sitting between them. The CDR3 is 13 residues long. The germline V gene has CDR1 MNHEY and CDR2 SVGAGI. The CDR3 is CASRRQAIYGYTF. The DNA of the CDR3 is TGTGCCAGCAGAAGACAGGCTATCTATGGCTACACCTTC.

The rearrangement joins TRBV19 to TRBJ1-5; 8 nucleotides align to TRBD1. The trim removed 4 bases at V and 5 bases at J, leaving 7 bases unmatched. The CDR3 spans 15 residues. Germline assignment: CDR1 LNHDA and CDR2 SQIVND (reference sequence). CDR3 loop: CASSRGRGPDQPQHF. CDR3 sequence (DNA): TGTGCCAGTAGTAGGGGCAGGGGGCCGGATCAGCCCCAGCATTTT.

This clone has a single count. The V and J genes are TRBV13 and TRBJ2-1, with D unclear. This CDR3 has 14 residues. In germline, CDR1 is PRHDT, CDR2 FYEKMQ (reference sequence). V lost 0 bases, J lost 6 bases, and 9 bases lay in between. DNA for the CDR3: TGTGCCAGCAGCTTAGGCCTCGGGTCCAATGAGCAGTTCTTC. Protein product: CASSLGLGSNEQFF.

The chain employs TRBV5-4 and TRBJ2-7, with D perhaps matching TRBD1 (5 bases). The CDR3 loop spans 13 amino acids. Trimming shortened V by 0 bases and J by 5 bases, and 9 bases separated the two germline ends. Per germline, CDR1 SGHNT and CDR2 YYREEE (reference sequence). The CDR3 reads CASSLGREDEQYF. The DNA for the CDR3 is TGTGCCAGCAGCTTGGGCAGGGAAGACGAGCAGTACTTC.

This chain uses TRBV29-1 with TRBJ2-7; D is uncertain. CDR3 length: 13 amino acids. Trimming removed 6 bases from V and 2 bases from J, with 14 bases in between. Germline assignment: CDR1 SQVTM and CDR2 ANQGSEA. CDR3 region: CSVAILGTYEQYF. The CDR3 DNA follows: TGCAGCGTCGCCATCCTAGGAACCTACGAGCAGTACTTC.

J is TRBJ1-5 and V is TRBV10-2, with D maybe TRBD1 (6 bases). V was shortened by 5 bases and J by 1 base, with 12 bases between the two germline ends. The CDR3 contains 15 residues. CDR1 is WSHSY and CDR2 is SAAADI in the germline V gene. CDR3 loop: CASSSQGGSNQPQHF. In DNA form, the CDR3 reads TGCGCCAGCAGTTCACAGGGTGGGAGCAATCAGCCCCAGCATTTT.

V is TRBV3-1 (or the pseudogene TRBV3-2) and J is TRBJ2-3; D may be TRBD1 (6 bases). The germline V gene has CDR1 LGHDT and CDR2 YNNKEL (reference sequence). The CDR3 has 15 amino acids. Trimming shortened V by 4 bases and J by 2 bases, and 13 bases separated the two germline ends. CDR3 in amino acids: CASSLQGRTTDTQYF. The CDR3, as DNA: TGTGCCAGCAGCCTACAGGGTAGGACCACAGATACGCAGTATTTT.